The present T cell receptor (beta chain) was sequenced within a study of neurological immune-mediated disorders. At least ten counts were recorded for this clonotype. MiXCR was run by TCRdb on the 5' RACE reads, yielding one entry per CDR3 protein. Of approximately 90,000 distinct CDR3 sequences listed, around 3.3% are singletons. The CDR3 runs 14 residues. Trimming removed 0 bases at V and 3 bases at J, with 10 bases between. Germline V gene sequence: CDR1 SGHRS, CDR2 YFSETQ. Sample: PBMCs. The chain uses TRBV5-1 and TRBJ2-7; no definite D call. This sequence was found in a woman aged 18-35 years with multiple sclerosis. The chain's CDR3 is CASSLAPASYEQYF. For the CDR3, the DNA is TGCGCCAGCAGCTTGGCCCCCGCAAGCTACGAGCAGTACTTC.